The next 30 T cell receptor beta chains were all read from a single sample in a study of response to subunit inactivated influenza vaccine. TCRdb re-called the RT-PCR reads through MiXCR, storing one row per CDR3 protein. The table lists about 650,000 distinct CDR3 sequences, 15% to 17% of them singletons, with around 10% in the top ten. Sequenced here: PBMCs from blood, sampled roughly 13 days after vaccination. These TCRs come from a man aged 50 to 60 who received an inactivated influenza vaccine.

This clonotype was observed a few times. V and J are TRBV2 and TRBJ2-7; 8 nucleotides agree with TRBD1. Trimming at V came to 3 bases and at J to 6 bases, leaving 1 base not matched to a gene. This CDR3 has 12 amino acids. Looked up from germline, CDR1 is SNHLY and CDR2 is FYNNEI. This chain's CDR3 is CASSETGVEQYF. For the CDR3, the DNA is TGTGCCAGCAGTGAGACAGGGGTCGAGCAGTACTTC.

This clonotype was found a few times. This rearrangement joins TRBV3-1 to TRBJ2-7; 8 bases align to TRBD2. The CDR3 is 17 amino acids. With V trimmed by 3 bases and J by 3 bases, 13 bases remained unmatched. The V gene's germline CDR1 is LGHDT and CDR2 YNNKEL (reference sequence). The CDR3 region has the DNA TGTGCCAGCAGCCACCGCCCGGCGCGAGCGGGGGACTACGAGCAGTACTTC. Protein sequence: CASSHRPARAGDYEQYF.

There are a few counts of this clonotype. The chain has TRBV20-1 and TRBJ2-7, with TRBD1 matching over 9 bases. The CDR3 spans 15 residues. The V and J ends lost 6 bases and 3 bases, in that order; junction bases with no gene match: 12. Germline CDR1 reads DFQATT; CDR2 reads SNEGSKA (reference sequence). CDR3 DNA: TGCAGTGCGTCAGGGCCGGGACAGGGTTTCTACGAGCAGTACTTC. Translated, it gives CSASGPGQGFYEQYF.

This clonotype was counted between two and nine times. This chain connects TRBV4-1 to TRBJ2-5; TRBD2 might be the D (5 bases). CDR1 is MGHRA and CDR2 is YSYEKL in the germline V gene. V gave up 4 bases and J gave up 2 bases, with 14 bases separating them. The CDR3 loop spans 15 amino acids. The CDR3 spells CASSPPPGEQETQYF. CDR3 in DNA: TGCGCCAGCAGCCCGCCCCCCGGGGAGCAAGAGACCCAGTACTTC.

This clonotype was detected a few times. This chain uses TRBV3-1 with TRBJ1-1; a possible D gene is TRBD1 (5 bases). Germline V CDR1 and CDR2: LGHDT, YNNKEL (reference sequence). This CDR3 has 16 residues. V dropped 0 bases and J dropped 4 bases, with 15 bases sitting between them. The CDR3 is CASSQDQGGLGTEAFF. The CDR3 region has the DNA TGTGCCAGCAGCCAAGATCAGGGAGGGTTAGGCACTGAAGCTTTCTTT.

This clonotype came up a few times. The CDR3 spells CASSQGVRGTDTQYF. The CDR3 DNA is TGCGCCAGCAGCCAAGGAGTCAGGGGCACAGATACGCAGTATTTT. The rearrangement uses TRBV4-3 and TRBJ2-3; D perhaps matches TRBD1 (5 bases). Germline V gene data show CDR1 as LGHNA and CDR2 as YSLEER. Trimming left V 1 base short and J 1 base short, with 9 bases between. The CDR3 contains 15 residues.

This clonotype was recorded a few times. V gene TRBV7-9 combines with J gene TRBJ1-2; TRBD1 aligns across 9 bases. Germline CDR1 and CDR2: SEHNR and FQNEAQ (reference sequence). After removal of 5 bases from V and 3 bases from J, the junction contained 10 bases not matched to a gene. This CDR3 comprises 16 residues. CDR3 residues: CASSDRGGQGDYGYTF. The CDR3 DNA follows: TGTGCCAGCAGCGACCGAGGGGGACAGGGTGACTATGGCTACACCTTC. Drawing the rest from reference TRBV7-9 and TRBJ1-2, the complete variable domain is DTGVSQNPRHKITKRGQNVTFRCDPISEHNRLYWYRQTLGQGPEFLTYFQNEAQLEKSRLLSDRFSAERPKGSFSTLEIQRTEQGDSAMYLCASSDRGGQGDYGYTFGSGTRLTVV.

V and J are TRBV20-1 and TRBJ2-3; the D is unclear. The V gene's germline CDR1 is DFQATT and CDR2 SNEGSKA (reference sequence). This CDR3 comprises 13 residues. Trimming stripped 2 bases from V and 4 bases from J, with 10 bases between. CDR3 sequence (DNA): TGCAGTGCTAGAATTAACGGCGCAGATACGCAGTATTTT. This sequence encodes CSARINGADTQYF.

The J gene is TRBJ1-5, the V gene TRBV4-1; D is possibly TRBD1 (6 bases). This CDR3 spans 14 amino acids. Germline CDR1 MGHRA, CDR2 YSYEKL. V lost 3 bases and J lost 9, with 15 bases in between. In DNA, the CDR3 is TGCGCCAGCAGCCAGACCGAAACAGGGCGGCCCCAGCATTTT. Its protein product is CASSQTETGRPQHF.

The V call is TRBV29-1, the J call TRBJ1-2, with D possibly being TRBD1 (5 bases). Trimming shortened V by 6 bases and J by 4 bases, and 12 bases separated the two germline ends. The CDR3 contains 12 residues. Germline values: CDR1 SQVTM, CDR2 ANQGSEA. CDR3 amino acids: CSVGGDVYGYTF. For the CDR3, the DNA is TGCAGCGTCGGGGGGGACGTCTATGGCTACACCTTC.

This clonotype occurred a few times. This chain links TRBV3-1 with TRBJ2-3; no definite D call. Germline V CDR1 and CDR2: LGHDT, YNNKEL (reference sequence). This CDR3 is 13 amino acids long. V was shortened by 4 bases and J by 4 bases, with 9 bases between the two germline ends. CDR3 sequence: CASSPHRSDTQYF. The CDR3 DNA reads TGTGCCAGCAGCCCCCACCGATCAGATACGCAGTATTTT.

The rearrangement uses TRBV4-1 and TRBJ1-5; TRBD1 might be the D (5 bases). Germline assignment: CDR1 MGHRA and CDR2 YSYEKL. Deletions cut 1 base from V and 9 bases from J, with 10 bases between. CDR3 length: 13 residues. The DNA of the CDR3 is TGCGCCAGCAGCCAAGTGGGGGTTGGGCCCCAGCATTTT. Translating gives CASSQVGVGPQHF.

This clonotype has more than one count but fewer than ten. The V and J genes are TRBV12-3 or TRBV12-4 and TRBJ1-4; 9 nucleotides match TRBD1. This CDR3 contains 14 residues. The V gene end was trimmed by 5 bases and the J gene end by 3 bases; junction bases not matched to a gene: 1. The CDR3 loop reads CASSGTGPNEKLFF. The CDR3 coding sequence is TGTGCCAGCAGTGGGACAGGGCCTAATGAAAAACTGTTTTTT.

A remark on this clonotype: A much larger clone sits a single nucleotide away, making a read error possible. The chain recombines TRBV5-1 with TRBJ2-7, with no clear D. This CDR3 has 14 amino acids. Germline V CDR1 and CDR2: SGHRS, YFSETQ. The V and J ends lost 5 bases and 2 bases respectively, with 14 bases between them. CDR3 nucleotide sequence: TGCGCCAGCAGACCTCTCGTGGCGACCTACGAGCAGTACTTC. This encodes CASRPLVATYEQYF.

This chain connects TRBV5-1 to TRBJ2-7, with 8 bases fitting TRBD2. Germline CDR1 and CDR2: SGHRS and YFSETQ. The V gene end was trimmed by 2 bases and the J gene end by 2 bases; junction bases not matched to a gene: 6. The CDR3 is 15 amino acids. This CDR3 reads CASSFYPGGPYEQYF. CDR3 nucleotide sequence: TGCGCCAGCAGCTTTTATCCGGGGGGGCCCTACGAGCAGTACTTC. Combining the CDR3 with reference TRBV5-1 and TRBJ2-7 gives the whole variable domain KAGVTQTPRYLIKTRGQQVTLSCSPISGHRSVSWYQQTPGQGLQFLFEYFSETQRNKGNFPGRFSGRQFSNSRSEMNVSTLELGDSALYLCASSFYPGGPYEQYFGPGTRLTVT.

The chain carries TRBV5-5 and TRBJ2-7; D remains unclear. CDR3 length equals 16 residues. V dropped 0 bases and J dropped 2 bases, with 15 bases sitting between them. Germline CDR1 and CDR2: SGHKS and YYEKEE (reference sequence). CDR3 protein: CASSLAPGSATYEQYF. The CDR3 region has the DNA TGTGCCAGCAGCTTGGCCCCCGGGTCAGCGACCTACGAGCAGTACTTC.

The J gene is TRBJ2-7, the V gene TRBV4-1, with 8 bases lining up with TRBD1. Germline values: CDR1 MGHRA, CDR2 YSYEKL. Trimming cost V 4 bases and J 2 bases; bases outside gene matches: 7. The CDR3 has 15 residues. Here the CDR3 reads CASSRSGTGPYEQYF. CDR3 in DNA: TGCGCCAGCAGCCGCTCCGGGACAGGCCCCTACGAGCAGTACTTC.

This clonotype came up a few times. V and J are TRBV2 and TRBJ1-6; no definite D call. This CDR3 contains 12 residues. V lost 5 bases and J 14 bases, leaving 13 bases between the germline ends. Per the germline V gene, CDR1 is SNHLY and CDR2 is FYNNEI. CDR3 in DNA: TGTGCCAGCAGTATTAAGTCGGTGACCCTCCACTTT. The encoded protein is CASSIKSVTLHF.

V and J are TRBV4-2 and TRBJ2-3; D gene ambiguous. Germline V CDR1 and CDR2: LGHNA, YNFKEQ. CDR3 length equals 14 residues. Trimming removed 4 bases from V and 2 bases from J, with 10 bases in between. The CDR3 is CASSPTADTDTQYF. The CDR3 DNA is TGTGCCAGCAGCCCGACCGCGGACACAGATACGCAGTATTTT.

This clonotype was counted a few times. V gene TRBV27 combines with J gene TRBJ2-7, with 8 bases matching TRBD2. After removal of 1 base from V and 3 bases from J, the junction contained 8 bases not matched to a gene. This CDR3 region has 16 residues. CDR1 and CDR2 (germline): MNHEY, SMNVEV (reference sequence). The CDR3 is CASSLFLPSGGYEQYF. CDR3 bases: TGTGCCAGCAGTTTATTTCTCCCAAGCGGGGGCTACGAGCAGTACTTC.

This clonotype was recorded a few times. The chain combines TRBV12-3 or TRBV12-4 with TRBJ1-4; D is unclear. The CDR3 runs to 14 residues. V shed 7 bases and J shed 0 bases, with 9 bases lying between them. The chain's CDR3 is CASTLGSTNEKLFF. In nucleotides, the CDR3 is TGTGCCAGCACCCTCGGGTCAACTAATGAAAAACTGTTTTTT.

In this sample, this clonotype turned up many times. The J gene is TRBJ2-7, the V gene TRBV4-3; 10 positions match TRBD2. Germline V CDR1 and CDR2: LGHNA, YSLEER. The trim removed 2 bases at V and 4 bases at J, leaving 2 bases unmatched. The CDR3 contains 14 residues. CDR3 protein: CASSQQAGGYEQYF. CDR3 DNA: TGCGCCAGCAGCCAACAAGCGGGGGGGTACGAGCAGTACTTC.

The genes are TRBV20-1 and TRBJ2-1; D is perhaps TRBD1 (5 bases). This CDR3 has 14 residues. The germline V and J ends were trimmed by 0 bases and 10 bases, with 16 bases remaining between them. Germline CDR1 and CDR2: DFQATT and SNEGSKA (reference sequence). Here the CDR3 DNA reads TGCAGTGCTAGAGATCGTGGGGCGGTCTGGGAGCAGTTCTTC. It encodes CSARDRGAVWEQFF.

The chain couples TRBV29-1 to TRBJ2-3; TRBD1 aligns across 9 bases. CDR3 length: 14 residues. Germline loops: CDR1 SQVTM, CDR2 ANQGSEA. V was clipped by 8 bases and J by 4 bases; unmatched bases: 10. The CDR3 DNA reads TGCAGCATGGGTATAACAGGGGGCGCAGATACGCAGTATTTT. Protein sequence: CSMGITGGADTQYF.

This clonotype was counted between two and nine times. The DNA of the CDR3 is TGCAGCGTTGCGGACTCAAACACTGAAGCTTTCTTT. Its protein product is CSVADSNTEAFF. The V call is TRBV29-1, the J call TRBJ1-1, with no clear D. CDR1 SQVTM and CDR2 ANQGSEA come from the germline V gene. Trimming pared 4 bases from V and 2 bases from J, leaving 8 bases between. The CDR3 spans 12 residues.

Only a few counts were recorded for this clonotype. The chain carries TRBV28 and TRBJ2-1, with D unresolved. CDR1 and CDR2 from the germline V gene are MDHEN and SYDVKM. The V and J ends lost 8 bases and 4 bases respectively, with 12 bases between them. The CDR3 extends over 13 amino acids. The CDR3 spells CASGRMTYNEQFF. In DNA, the CDR3 is TGTGCCAGCGGGCGGATGACTTACAATGAGCAGTTCTTC.

This chain joins TRBV7-9 and TRBJ2-4; the match to TRBD2 covers 11 bases. This CDR3 is 15 amino acids long. In germline, CDR1 is SEHNR, CDR2 FQNEAQ (reference sequence). With V trimmed by 5 bases and J by 8 bases, 8 bases remained unmatched. CDR3 residues: CASSQTSGARDIQYF. For the CDR3, the DNA is TGTGCCAGCAGCCAGACTAGCGGGGCTAGGGACATTCAGTACTTC.

The table lists this clonotype with a few counts. The rearrangement uses TRBV11-2 and TRBJ2-7; TRBD1 might be the D (6 bases). This CDR3 region has 15 residues. The germline V gene has CDR1 SGHAT and CDR2 FQNNGV. Trimming stripped 3 bases from V and 7 bases from J, with 19 bases between. CDR3: CASSFSDSIFAEQYF. In DNA form, the CDR3 reads TGTGCCAGCAGCTTTTCGGACAGTATTTTTGCTGAGCAGTACTTC.

This clonotype was detected many times. The chain employs TRBV7-2 and TRBJ2-3; D gene uncertain. Between the trimmed V and J ends, which lost 5 bases and 3 bases, there was a span of 3 bases. Germline V gives CDR1 SGHTA, CDR2 FQGNSA. The CDR3 has 11 amino acids. The CDR3 here is CASSKTDTQYF. The CDR3 nucleotides are TGTGCCAGCAGCAAGACAGATACGCAGTATTTT.

The chain joins TRBV15 to TRBJ2-5, with 9 bases identical to TRBD2. The CDR3 has 16 amino acids. J lost 5 bases, V lost 0 bases, and 7 bases had no gene match. Germline loops: CDR1 LNHNV, CDR2 YYDKDF (reference sequence). Here the CDR3 DNA reads TGTGCCACCAGCAGAGATCGCGGGGGGGGTGAGGAGACCCAGTACTTC. This codes for CATSRDRGGGEETQYF.